This T cell receptor beta chain originates from a study of response to subunit inactivated influenza vaccine listed by TCRdb under 2018. Concerning the study at large: Deep quantitative profiling of the T cell receptor repertoire was used in the study to follow responses to a trivalent subunit inactivated influenza vaccine. Overall study results and their limits: It was suggested by the authors that each seasonal influenza vaccination may recruit only a limited number of new T cells.

Including the terminal cysteine and phenylalanine, the CDR3 comprises 11 residues. CDR3 DNA is the only sequence kept; it has 33 bases, read in frame from the first base. CDR1 and CDR2 (LGHNA, YNFKEQ) derive from the germline V gene. V drops 7 bases and J drops 6 bases, leaving 9 bases in between. Library prep was done by RT-PCR. These reads were obtained on an Illumina HiSeq 2500. TCRdb reworked the public reads: Q25 trimming with fastp, MiXCR clone assembly, productive beta chains retained. Rows are unified per CDR3 protein, each entry keeping the most common DNA and genes. A total of more than 400,000 distinct CDR3 sequences appear in this sample, about 7.2% of them only once. The ten largest account for 10% to 15% of the sample. This clonotype was observed at least ten times. This receptor's antigen is unknown. No quality values exist for individual bases; no much larger clone is one base distant.

Sequencing was performed on PBMCs from blood, taken less than 25 months after vaccination. The chain is made from TRBV4-2 and TRBJ1-1, with the D gene too uncertain to name. This TCR derives from a man aged 45 to 75 who received an inactivated influenza vaccine. Donor details come from another sample of the same person, matched by shared clones. CDR3 reads: CASTLGPEAFF. DNA sequence: TGTGCCAGCACCCTAGGACCTGAAGCTTTCTTT.